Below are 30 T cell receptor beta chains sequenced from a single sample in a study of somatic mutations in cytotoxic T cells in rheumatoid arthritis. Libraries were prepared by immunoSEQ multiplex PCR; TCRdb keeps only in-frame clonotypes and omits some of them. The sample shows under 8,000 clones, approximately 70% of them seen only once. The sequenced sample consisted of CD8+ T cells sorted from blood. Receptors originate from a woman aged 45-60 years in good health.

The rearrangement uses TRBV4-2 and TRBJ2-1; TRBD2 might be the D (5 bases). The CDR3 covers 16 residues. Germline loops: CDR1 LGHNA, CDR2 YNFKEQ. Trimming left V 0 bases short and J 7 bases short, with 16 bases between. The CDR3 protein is CASSQDPGGSGNEQFF. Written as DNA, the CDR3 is TGTGCCAGCAGCCAAGATCCCGGCGGTTCGGGGAATGAGCAGTTCTTC.

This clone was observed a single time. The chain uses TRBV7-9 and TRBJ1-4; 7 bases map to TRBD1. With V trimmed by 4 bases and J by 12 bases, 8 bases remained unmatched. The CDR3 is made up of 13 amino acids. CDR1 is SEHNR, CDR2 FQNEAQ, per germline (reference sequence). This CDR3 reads CASSSGQNVQLFF. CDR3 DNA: TGTGCCAGCAGCTCGGGACAGAACGTGCAACTGTTTTTT. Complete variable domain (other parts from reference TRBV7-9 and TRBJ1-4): DTGVSQNPRHKITKRGQNVTFRCDPISEHNRLYWYRQTLGQGPEFLTYFQNEAQLEKSRLLSDRFSAERPKGSFSTLEIQRTEQGDSAMYLCASSSGQNVQLFFGSGTQLSVL.

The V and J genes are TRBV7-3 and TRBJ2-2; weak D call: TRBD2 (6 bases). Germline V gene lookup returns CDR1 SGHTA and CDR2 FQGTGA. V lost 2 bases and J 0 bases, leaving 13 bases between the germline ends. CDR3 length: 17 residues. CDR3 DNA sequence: TGTGCCAGCAGCTTAGGGGAATCGGGGGCGAACACCGGGGAGCTGTTTTTT. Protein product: CASSLGESGANTGELFF. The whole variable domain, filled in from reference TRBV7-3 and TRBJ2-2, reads GAGVSQTPSNKVTEKGKYVELRCDPISGHTALYWYRQSLGQGPEFLIYFQGTGAADDSGLPNDRFFAVRPEGSVSTLKIQRTERGDSAVYLCASSLGESGANTGELFFGEGSRLTVL.

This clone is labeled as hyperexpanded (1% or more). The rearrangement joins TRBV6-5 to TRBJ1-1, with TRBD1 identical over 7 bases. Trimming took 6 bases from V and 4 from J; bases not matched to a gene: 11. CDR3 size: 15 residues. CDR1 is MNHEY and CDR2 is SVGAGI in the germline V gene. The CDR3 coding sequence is TGTGCCAGCAGCATTCAGACCGGGACAGCCACTGAAGCTTTCTTT. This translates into CASSIQTGTATEAFF.

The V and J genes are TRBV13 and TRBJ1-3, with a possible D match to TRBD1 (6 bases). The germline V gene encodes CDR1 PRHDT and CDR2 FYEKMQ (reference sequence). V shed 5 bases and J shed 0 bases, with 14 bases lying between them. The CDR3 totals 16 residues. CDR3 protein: CASSNNGQYSGNTIYF. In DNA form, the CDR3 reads TGTGCCAGCAGCAACAACGGACAGTACTCTGGAAACACCATATATTTT.

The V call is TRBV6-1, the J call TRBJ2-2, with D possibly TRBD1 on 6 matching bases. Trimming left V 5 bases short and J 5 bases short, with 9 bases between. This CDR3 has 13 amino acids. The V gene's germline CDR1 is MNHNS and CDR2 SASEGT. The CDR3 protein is CASSSTGTGELFF. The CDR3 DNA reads TGTGCCAGCAGTTCCACAGGGACCGGGGAGCTGTTTTTT.

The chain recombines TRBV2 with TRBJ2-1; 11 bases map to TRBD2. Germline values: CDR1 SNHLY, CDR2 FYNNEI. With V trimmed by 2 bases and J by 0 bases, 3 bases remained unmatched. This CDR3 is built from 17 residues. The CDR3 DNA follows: TGTGCCAGCAGTGAACTAGCGGGGGGCATCTCCTACAATGAGCAGTTCTTC. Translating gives CASSELAGGISYNEQFF.

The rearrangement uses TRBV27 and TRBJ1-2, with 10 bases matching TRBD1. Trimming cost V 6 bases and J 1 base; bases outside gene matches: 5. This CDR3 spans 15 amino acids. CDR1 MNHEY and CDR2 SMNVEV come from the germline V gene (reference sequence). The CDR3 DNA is TGTGCCAGCAGCCTGGGACAGGGGTTTAACTATGGCTACACCTTC. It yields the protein CASSLGQGFNYGYTF.

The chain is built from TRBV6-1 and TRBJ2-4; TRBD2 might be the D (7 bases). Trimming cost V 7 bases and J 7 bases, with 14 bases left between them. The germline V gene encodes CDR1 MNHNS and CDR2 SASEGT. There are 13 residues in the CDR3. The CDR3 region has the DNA TGTGCCAGCAATGGGGGGGGCCGGAACATTCAGTACTTC. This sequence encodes CASNGGGRNIQYF.

DNA of the CDR3: TGTGCCAGCAGCAAGGACAGCTACACTGAAGCTTTCTTT. This encodes CASSKDSYTEAFF. The chain links TRBV11-2 to TRBJ1-1; D is possibly TRBD1 (6 bases). Between the trimmed V and J ends, which lost 5 bases and 3 bases, there was a span of 10 bases. The CDR3 is made up of 13 amino acids. Looked up from germline, CDR1 is SGHAT and CDR2 is FQNNGV.

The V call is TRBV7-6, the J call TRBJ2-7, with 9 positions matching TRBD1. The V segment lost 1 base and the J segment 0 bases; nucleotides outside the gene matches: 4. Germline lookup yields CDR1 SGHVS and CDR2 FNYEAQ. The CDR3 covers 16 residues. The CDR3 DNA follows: TGTGCCAGCAGCTTAGACACGACAGGGGGCTCCTACGAGCAGTACTTC. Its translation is CASSLDTTGGSYEQYF. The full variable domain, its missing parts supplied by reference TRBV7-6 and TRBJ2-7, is GAGVSQSPRYKVTKRGQDVALRCDPISGHVSLYWYRQALGQGPEFLTYFNYEAQQDKSGLPNDRFSAERPEGSISTLTIQRTEQRDSAMYRCASSLDTTGGSYEQYFGPGTRLTVT.

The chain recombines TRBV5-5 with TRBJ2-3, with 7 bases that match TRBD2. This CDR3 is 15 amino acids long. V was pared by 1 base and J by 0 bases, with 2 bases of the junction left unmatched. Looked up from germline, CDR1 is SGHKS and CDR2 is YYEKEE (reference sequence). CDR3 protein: CASSLISGSTDTQYF. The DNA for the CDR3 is TGTGCCAGCAGCTTGATTAGCGGGAGCACAGATACGCAGTATTTT.

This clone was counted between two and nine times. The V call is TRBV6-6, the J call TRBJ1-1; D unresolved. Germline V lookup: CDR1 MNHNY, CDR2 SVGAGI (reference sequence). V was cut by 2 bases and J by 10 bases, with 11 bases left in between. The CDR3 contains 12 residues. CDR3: CASSYGAAGAFF. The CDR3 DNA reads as TGTGCCAGCAGTTACGGAGCAGCTGGAGCTTTCTTT.

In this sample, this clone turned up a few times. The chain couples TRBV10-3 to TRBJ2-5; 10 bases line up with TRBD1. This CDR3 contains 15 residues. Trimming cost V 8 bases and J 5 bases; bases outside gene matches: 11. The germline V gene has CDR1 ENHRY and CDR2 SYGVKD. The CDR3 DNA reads TGTGCCATCGCCCCGACAGGGGGCTTGGGGGAGACCCAGTACTTC. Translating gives CAIAPTGGLGETQYF.

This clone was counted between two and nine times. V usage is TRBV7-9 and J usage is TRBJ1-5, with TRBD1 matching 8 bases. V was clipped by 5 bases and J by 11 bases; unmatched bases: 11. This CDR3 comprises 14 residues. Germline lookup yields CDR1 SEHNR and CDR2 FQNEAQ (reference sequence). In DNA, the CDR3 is TGTGCCAGCAGCGTATCAGGGGGCAGTGAGGCCCAGCATTTT. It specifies CASSVSGGSEAQHF. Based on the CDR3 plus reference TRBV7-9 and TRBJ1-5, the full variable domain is DTGVSQNPRHKITKRGQNVTFRCDPISEHNRLYWYRQTLGQGPEFLTYFQNEAQLEKSRLLSDRFSAERPKGSFSTLEIQRTEQGDSAMYLCASSVSGGSEAQHFGDGTRLSIL.

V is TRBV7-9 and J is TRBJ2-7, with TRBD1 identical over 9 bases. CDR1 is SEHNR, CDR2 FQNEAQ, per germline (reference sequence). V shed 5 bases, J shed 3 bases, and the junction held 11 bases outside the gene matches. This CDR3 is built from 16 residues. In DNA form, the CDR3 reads TGTGCCAGCAGCCCCCACGAGGGGACAGGGCTCTACGAGCAGTACTTC. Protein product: CASSPHEGTGLYEQYF.

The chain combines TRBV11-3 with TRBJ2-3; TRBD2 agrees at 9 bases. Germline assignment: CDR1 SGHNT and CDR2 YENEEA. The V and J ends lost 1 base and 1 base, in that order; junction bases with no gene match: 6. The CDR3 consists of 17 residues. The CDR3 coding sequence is TGTGCCAGCAGCTTAGTACCGGAGCGGGGGGGCACAGATACGCAGTATTTT. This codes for CASSLVPERGGTDTQYF.

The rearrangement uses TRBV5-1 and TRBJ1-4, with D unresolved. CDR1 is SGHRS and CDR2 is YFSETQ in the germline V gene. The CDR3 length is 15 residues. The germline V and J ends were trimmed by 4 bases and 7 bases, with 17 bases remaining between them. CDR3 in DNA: TGCGCCAGCAGCCGGGCGGAGGGAAGCAGTGAAAAACTGTTTTTT. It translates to CASSRAEGSSEKLFF.

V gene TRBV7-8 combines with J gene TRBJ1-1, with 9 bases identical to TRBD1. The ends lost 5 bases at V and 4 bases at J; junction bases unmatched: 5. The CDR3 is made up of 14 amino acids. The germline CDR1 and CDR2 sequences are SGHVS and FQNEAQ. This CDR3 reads CASSVGQGGTEAFF. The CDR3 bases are TGTGCCAGCAGCGTGGGACAGGGCGGCACTGAAGCTTTCTTT. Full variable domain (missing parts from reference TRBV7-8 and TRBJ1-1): GAGVSQSPRYKVAKRGQDVALRCDPISGHVSLFWYQQALGQGPEFLTYFQNEAQLDKSGLPSDRFFAERPEGSVSTLKIQRTQQEDSAVYLCASSVGQGGTEAFFGQGTRLTVV.

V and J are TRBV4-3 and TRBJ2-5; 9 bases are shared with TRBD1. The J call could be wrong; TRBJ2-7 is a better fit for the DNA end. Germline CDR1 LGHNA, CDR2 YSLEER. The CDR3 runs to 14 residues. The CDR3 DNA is TGCGCCAGCAGCCCCGGGACAGGGCTAGACGAGCAGTACTTC. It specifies CASSPGTGLDEQYF.

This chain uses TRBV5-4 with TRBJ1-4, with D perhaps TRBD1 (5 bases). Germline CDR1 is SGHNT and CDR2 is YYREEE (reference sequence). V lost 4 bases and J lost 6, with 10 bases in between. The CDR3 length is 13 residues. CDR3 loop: CASSLREDEKLFF. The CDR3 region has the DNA TGTGCCAGCAGCCTCAGGGAAGATGAAAAACTGTTTTTT.

The CDR3 region is CASSENESGGNTEAFF. The CDR3 DNA follows: TGTGCCAGCAGTGAAAATGAATCAGGGGGGAACACTGAAGCTTTCTTT. The chain recombines TRBV25-1 with TRBJ1-1; 7 bases match TRBD1. CDR3 length equals 16 residues. V shed 2 bases and J 1 base; nucleotides not matched to a gene: 7. Germline V gives CDR1 MGHDK, CDR2 SYGVNS.

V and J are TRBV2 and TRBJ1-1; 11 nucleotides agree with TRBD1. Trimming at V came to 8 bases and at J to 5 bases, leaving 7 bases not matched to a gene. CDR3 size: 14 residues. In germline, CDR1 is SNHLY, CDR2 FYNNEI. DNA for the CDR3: TGTGCCAGCCAGTGGGACAGGGGGAGTACTGAAGCTTTCTTT. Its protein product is CASQWDRGSTEAFF.

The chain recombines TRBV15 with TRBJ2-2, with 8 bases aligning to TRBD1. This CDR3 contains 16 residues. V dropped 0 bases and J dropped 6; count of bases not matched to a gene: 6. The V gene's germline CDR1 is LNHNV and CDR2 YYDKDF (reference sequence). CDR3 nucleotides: TGTGCCACCAGCAGAGATGCCGGGACAGGCGCCGGGGAGCTGTTTTTT. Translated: CATSRDAGTGAGELFF.

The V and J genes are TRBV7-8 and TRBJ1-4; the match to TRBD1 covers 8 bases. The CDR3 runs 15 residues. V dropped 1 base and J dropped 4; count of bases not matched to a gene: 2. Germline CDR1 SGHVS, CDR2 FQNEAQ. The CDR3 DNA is TGTGCCAGCAGCTTAGAGACAGGGGTTAATGAAAAACTGTTTTTT. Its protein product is CASSLETGVNEKLFF.

CDR3 protein: CASSVGQGAYNEQFF. The DNA of the CDR3 is TGTGCCAGCAGCGTAGGACAGGGGGCTTACAATGAGCAGTTCTTC. The V call is TRBV9, the J call TRBJ2-1, with 10 positions matching TRBD1. This CDR3 is built from 15 residues. Per germline, CDR1 SGDLS and CDR2 YYNGEE. V dropped 0 bases and J dropped 4; count of bases not matched to a gene: 1. The full variable domain, rest sourced from reference TRBV9 and TRBJ2-1, is DSGVTQTPKHLITATGQRVTLRCSPRSGDLSVYWYQQSLDQGLQFLIQYYNGEERAKGNILERFSAQQFPDLHSELNLSSLELGDSALYFCASSVGQGAYNEQFFGPGTRLTVL.

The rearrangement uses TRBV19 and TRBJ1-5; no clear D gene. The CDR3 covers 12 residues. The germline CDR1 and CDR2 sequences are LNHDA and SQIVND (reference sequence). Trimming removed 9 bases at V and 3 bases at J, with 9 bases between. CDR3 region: CASQPVNQPQHF. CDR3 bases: TGTGCCAGCCAACCGGTCAATCAGCCCCAGCATTTT.

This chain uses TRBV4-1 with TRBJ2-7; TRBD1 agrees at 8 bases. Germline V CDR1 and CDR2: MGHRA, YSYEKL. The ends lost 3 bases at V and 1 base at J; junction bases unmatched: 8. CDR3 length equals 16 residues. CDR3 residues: CASSHSGTGESYEQYF. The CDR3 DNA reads TGCGCCAGCAGCCATTCAGGGACAGGAGAATCCTACGAGCAGTACTTC.

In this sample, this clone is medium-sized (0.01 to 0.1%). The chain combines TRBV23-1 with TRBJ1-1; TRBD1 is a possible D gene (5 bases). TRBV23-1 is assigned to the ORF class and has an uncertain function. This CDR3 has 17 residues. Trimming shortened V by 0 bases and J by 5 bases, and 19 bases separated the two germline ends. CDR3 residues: CASSQSKASGGLTEAFF. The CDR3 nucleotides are TGCGCCAGCAGTCAATCTAAGGCTAGCGGGGGACTTACTGAAGCTTTCTTT.

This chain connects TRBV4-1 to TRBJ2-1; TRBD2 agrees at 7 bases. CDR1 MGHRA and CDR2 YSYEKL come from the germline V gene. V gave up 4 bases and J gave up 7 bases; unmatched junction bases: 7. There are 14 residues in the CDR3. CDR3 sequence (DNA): TGCGCCAGCAGCCCCCCTACTAGCGAGAATGAGCAGTTCTTC. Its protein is CASSPPTSENEQFF.